The 21 T cell receptor beta chains below come from one sample, sequenced in a study of T-cell memory formation after mild COVID-19. One entry per CDR3 protein results from TCRdb running MiXCR on the 5' RACE reads. The table has 300,000 to 400,000 distinct CDR3 sequences, around 20% seen once. Sequencing input: PBMCs or a T cell subset sorted from them (not recorded which). The receptors shown here come from an adult woman who had mild COVID-19 (a few samples of this study predate the infection). Cell type and time point are not known.

The sample holds a few counts of this clonotype. The V call is TRBV4-1, the J call TRBJ1-1; TRBD1 might be the D (5 bases). CDR3 size: 15 residues. CDR1 and CDR2 (germline): MGHRA, YSYEKL. Trimming shortened V by 0 bases and J by 4 bases, and 12 bases separated the two germline ends. The CDR3 sequence: CASSQDDSLGTEAFF. DNA of the CDR3: TGCGCCAGCAGCCAAGACGACAGCCTGGGCACTGAAGCTTTCTTT.

The rearrangement uses TRBV9 and TRBJ2-2, with D possibly TRBD2 on 7 matching bases. The CDR3 runs to 16 residues. Trimming removed 4 bases from V and 0 bases from J, with 13 bases in between. In germline, CDR1 is SGDLS, CDR2 YYNGEE. CDR3 amino acids: CASSPTGGSNTGELFF. The DNA of the CDR3 is TGTGCCAGCAGCCCGACGGGGGGCTCGAACACCGGGGAGCTGTTTTTT.

This clonotype was seen only a few times. The V gene is TRBV24-1, the J gene TRBJ1-4; D not resolved. V lost 4 bases and J lost 7, with 15 bases in between. The CDR3 loop spans 15 amino acids. CDR1 and CDR2 (germline): KGHDR, SFDVKD. CDR3: CATSDYVAGSEKLFF. CDR3 DNA sequence: TGTGCCACCAGTGACTACGTCGCGGGGAGTGAAAAACTGTTTTTT.

This chain connects TRBV7-7 to TRBJ2-5; 9 positions agree with TRBD2. The J segment lost 5 bases and the V segment lost 8 bases, leaving 9 bases of the junction unmatched. There are 14 residues in the CDR3. Germline CDR1 reads SSHAT; CDR2 reads FNYEAQ (reference sequence). The CDR3: CASASRTSVETQYF. As DNA, the CDR3 is TGTGCCAGCGCCAGTAGGACTAGCGTGGAGACCCAGTACTTC.

This clonotype was seen a few times. This chain connects TRBV29-1 to TRBJ2-1; 7 positions match TRBD1. The CDR3 is made up of 15 amino acids. J gave up 7 bases and V 3 bases, and 12 bases lay outside the gene matches. The V gene's germline CDR1 is SQVTM and CDR2 ANQGSEA. CDR3 DNA: TGCAGCGTTGAGATATCAGGGGGTGGGTGGAATGAGCAGTTCTTC. Its protein is CSVEISGGGWNEQFF.

The chain recombines TRBV11-2 with TRBJ2-7, with TRBD1 matching over 7 bases. The CDR3 loop spans 15 amino acids. V shed 5 bases, J shed 1 base, and the junction held 8 bases outside the gene matches. The germline CDR1 and CDR2 sequences are SGHAT and FQNNGV. CDR3 sequence (DNA): TGTGCCAGCAGCCCGCGGACAGGTCCGTCCTACGAGCAGTACTTC. Its protein is CASSPRTGPSYEQYF.

The J gene is TRBJ2-7, the V gene TRBV9; 9 bases align to TRBD1. Germline lookup yields CDR1 SGDLS and CDR2 YYNGEE. CDR3 length: 17 residues. V lost 0 bases and J lost 3; bases outside the gene matches: 10. CDR3 bases: TGTGCCAGCAGCGTAGCCCGCCGGGACAGGGTCTTCTACGAGCAGTACTTC. This sequence encodes CASSVARRDRVFYEQYF.

V gene TRBV24-1 combines with J gene TRBJ2-5; the match to TRBD1 covers 7 bases. This CDR3 is 14 amino acids long. With V trimmed by 0 bases and J by 3 bases, 0 bases remained unmatched. Per germline, CDR1 KGHDR and CDR2 SFDVKD. The CDR3 protein is CATSDLGQEETQYF. CDR3 bases: TGTGCCACCAGTGATTTGGGACAGGAAGAGACCCAGTACTTC.

The chain is built from TRBV20-1 and TRBJ2-1; D is possibly TRBD2 (6 bases). The CDR3 is made up of 14 amino acids. The germline CDR1 and CDR2 sequences are DFQATT and SNEGSKA (reference sequence). Trimming cost V 3 bases and J 5 bases, with 14 bases left between them. The CDR3 DNA sequence: TGCAGTGCTAGCCTCGCGGGAAGGGACAATGAGCAGTTCTTC. Residues: CSASLAGRDNEQFF.

There are a few counts of this clonotype. The chain carries TRBV7-2 and TRBJ2-3, with D possibly being TRBD2 (6 bases). The germline V gene has CDR1 SGHTA and CDR2 FQGNSA. The CDR3 loop spans 15 amino acids. Trimming removed 3 bases at V and 2 bases at J, with 12 bases between. The CDR3 region has the DNA TGTGCCAGCAGCTTGGTAGGCGGGGCCACAGATACGCAGTATTTT. Translated, it gives CASSLVGGATDTQYF.

V is TRBV4-1 and J is TRBJ2-1; 8 bases fit TRBD2. CDR1 and CDR2 (germline): MGHRA, YSYEKL. This CDR3 spans 15 amino acids. V lost 4 bases, J lost 7 bases, and 9 bases stayed unmatched. The CDR3 is CASSRQRGRSNEQFF. CDR3 in DNA: TGCGCCAGCAGCCGACAACGCGGGAGGTCAAATGAGCAGTTCTTC.

A few counts support this clonotype. This chain uses TRBV18 with TRBJ2-1; D not certain. Germline V gene data show CDR1 as KGHSH and CDR2 as LQKENI. The CDR3 covers 13 residues. Trimming pared 4 bases from V and 3 bases from J, leaving 7 bases between. CDR3 DNA: TGTGCCAGCTCACAACAGTACTACAATGAGCAGTTCTTC. Residues: CASSQQYYNEQFF.

This clonotype showed up just a few times. The chain links TRBV29-1 to TRBJ2-6, with 8 bases matching TRBD1. CDR3 length: 18 amino acids. V was clipped by 5 bases and J by 0 bases; unmatched bases: 12. From germline, CDR1 is SQVTM and CDR2 ANQGSEA. CDR3 in amino acids: CSVRVGQGRSSGANVLTF. In nucleotides, the CDR3 is TGCAGCGTTCGGGTAGGACAGGGAAGGAGCTCTGGGGCCAACGTCCTGACTTTC.

This clonotype has just a few counts. The CDR3 sequence: CASSEQGGYTEAFF. In DNA, the CDR3 is TGTGCCAGCAGTGAACAGGGAGGGTACACTGAAGCTTTCTTT. The chain recombines TRBV6-2 or TRBV6-3 with TRBJ1-1; the D gene is possibly TRBD1 (6 bases). The CDR3 totals 14 residues. Germline V gives CDR1 MNHEY, CDR2 SVGEGT. Trimming cost V 5 bases and J 3 bases, with 13 bases left between them.

V and J are TRBV2 and TRBJ2-7; D tentatively fits TRBD1 or TRBD2 (5 bases each). The CDR3 has 13 amino acids. V dropped 6 bases and J dropped 1 base, with 10 bases sitting between them. Germline values: CDR1 SNHLY, CDR2 FYNNEI. DNA for the CDR3: TGTGCCAGCAGGACGGGACCATCCTACGAGCAGTACTTC. Its translation: CASRTGPSYEQYF.

This clonotype was counted between two and nine times. The rearrangement uses TRBV12-3 or TRBV12-4 and TRBJ1-5; D unclear. There are 14 residues in the CDR3. Trimming pared 2 bases from V and 2 bases from J, leaving 7 bases between. The DNA of the CDR3 is TGTGCCAGCAGTTTATTTTCGGGCAATCAGCCCCAGCATTTT. Its protein is CASSLFSGNQPQHF.

The rearrangement joins TRBV29-1 to TRBJ1-1; 7 bases agree with TRBD1. The CDR3 runs 14 residues. Looked up from germline, CDR1 is SQVTM and CDR2 is ANQGSEA. V dropped 4 bases and J dropped 4; count of bases not matched to a gene: 9. CDR3 sequence (DNA): TGCAGCGTTGGCCTGCGGACAGGCGCCACTGAAGCTTTCTTT. This encodes CSVGLRTGATEAFF.

As DNA, the CDR3 is TGCGCCAGCAGCAGCGTCCGGGGGGAAAAACTGTTTTTT. Translated, it gives CASSSVRGEKLFF. J is TRBJ1-4 and V is TRBV4-1, with D perhaps matching TRBD1 (5 bases). The CDR3 length is 13 residues. Germline CDR1 and CDR2: MGHRA and YSYEKL. V lost 5 bases and J lost 8, with 12 bases in between.

This chain joins TRBV30 and TRBJ1-3; D not certain. The CDR3 sequence is 11 residues long. V lost 1 base, J lost 4 bases, and 2 bases lay in between. Germline V gene data show CDR1 as GTSNPN and CDR2 as SVGIG (reference sequence). CDR3 protein: CAWSGGNTIYF. CDR3 DNA sequence: TGTGCCTGGAGTGGGGGAAACACCATATATTTT.

About this clonotype: Since a much larger clone is just one base distant, this may be a read error. The genes are TRBV5-4 and TRBJ1-1; weak D call: TRBD1 (5 bases). From germline, CDR1 is SGHNT and CDR2 YYREEE (reference sequence). This CDR3 spans 12 amino acids. Trimming pared 5 bases from V and 3 bases from J, leaving 8 bases between. The CDR3 DNA reads TGTGCCAGCAGGGGGGGGGACACTGAAGCTTTCTTT. It yields the protein CASRGGDTEAFF.

The chain uses TRBV2 and TRBJ1-2, with TRBD1 matching over 7 bases. Germline values: CDR1 SNHLY, CDR2 FYNNEI. This CDR3 contains 12 residues. V shed 6 bases and J 7 bases; nucleotides not matched to a gene: 5. CDR3 sequence (DNA): TGTGCCAGCAGGGGACAGATAGTTGGCTACACCTTC. Translation gives CASRGQIVGYTF.